The following is a T cell receptor beta chain sequence with its context. The specificity of this receptor is unknown. No quality values exist for individual bases; no much larger clone is one base distant. The CDR1 and CDR2 encoded by the germline V gene are ENHRY and SYGVKD. The junction shows trimming of 4 bases on V and 5 bases on J, and the gene matches do not reach 13 bases of it. Spanning cysteine to phenylalanine, the CDR3 consists of 16 amino acids. The read is trimmed to its CDR3 DNA, 48 bases read in frame from base 1. Interpreted using the paper, the time point label stands for: after preoperative PTX-NDP chemotherapy. Before surgery, patients were given paclitaxel-nedaplatin as preoperative chemotherapy. The method behind the library was PCR. Instrument on record: HiSeq X Ten. TCR repertoires were characterized by high-throughput sequencing. TCRdb trimmed the raw reads at Q25, called clones with MiXCR and kept productive beta chains. Every distinct CDR3 protein forms one entry, paired with its most common genes and DNA. This sample comprises some 18,000 distinct CDR3 sequences, 35% to 55% of them detected only once. 29% of the sample is held by the ten biggest clonotypes.

This entry is derived from a study of esophageal squamous cell carcinoma under preoperative chemotherapy listed by TCRdb under 2018. With regard to the full study: TCR repertoires were profiled in both peripheral blood T cells and tumor-infiltrating lymphocytes. Repertoires were compared between samples taken before and after paclitaxel-nedaplatin therapy. Roughly 5 patients with primary esophageal squamous cell carcinoma were included in the cohort. The study examined the effect of paclitaxel-nedaplatin chemotherapy on T-cell receptor repertoires in patients with esophageal squamous cell carcinoma.

Broader findings and caveats from the paper: TCR diversity increased significantly in peripheral T cells after chemotherapy, but not in tumor-infiltrating lymphocytes. Clonotype frequencies shifted immediately and substantially under paclitaxel-nedaplatin therapy, and abundant clones were more likely to contract than to amplify. Post-treatment tumor-infiltrating lymphocytes appeared to be derived in part from peripheral T cells migrating into the tumor, rather than solely from local clonal changes. The cohort was small, with only 5 or 6 patients with esophageal squamous cell carcinoma analyzed.

This chain is built from TRBV10-3 and TRBJ1-1; 7 junctional bases match TRBD1. This material was obtained from a patient given preoperative chemotherapy. The sequence came from a human donor with esophageal squamous cell carcinoma. The donor label of this sample is uncertain. The sequenced DNA is TGTGCCATCAGTGGAACTCTAAACAGGGGTGGAACTGAAGCTTTCTTT. Its coded protein is CAISGTLNRGGTEAFF.